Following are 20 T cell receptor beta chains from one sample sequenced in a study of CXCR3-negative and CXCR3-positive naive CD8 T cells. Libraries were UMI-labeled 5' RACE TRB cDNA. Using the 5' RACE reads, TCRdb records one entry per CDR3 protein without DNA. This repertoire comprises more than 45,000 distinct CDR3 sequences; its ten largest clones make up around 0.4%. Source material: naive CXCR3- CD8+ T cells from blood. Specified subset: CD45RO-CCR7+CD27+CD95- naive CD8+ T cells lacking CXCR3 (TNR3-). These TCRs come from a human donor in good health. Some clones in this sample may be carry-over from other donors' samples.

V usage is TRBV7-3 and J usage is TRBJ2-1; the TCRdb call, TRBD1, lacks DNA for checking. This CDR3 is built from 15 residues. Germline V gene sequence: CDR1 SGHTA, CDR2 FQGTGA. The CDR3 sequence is CASSLITGMANEQFF.

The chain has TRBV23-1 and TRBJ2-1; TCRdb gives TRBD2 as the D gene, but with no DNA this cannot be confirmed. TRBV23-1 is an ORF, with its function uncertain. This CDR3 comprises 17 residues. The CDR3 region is CASSQFGPSKDTMRQFF.

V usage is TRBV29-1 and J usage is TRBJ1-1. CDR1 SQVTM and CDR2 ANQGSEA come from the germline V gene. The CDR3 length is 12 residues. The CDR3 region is CSALQLNTEAFF. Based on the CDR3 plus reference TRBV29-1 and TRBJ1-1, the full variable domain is SAVISQKPSRDICQRGTSLTIQCQVDSQVTMMFWYRQQPGQSLTLIATANQGSEATYESGFVIDKFPISRPNLTFSTLTVSNMSPEDSSIYLCSALQLNTEAFFGQGTRLTVV.

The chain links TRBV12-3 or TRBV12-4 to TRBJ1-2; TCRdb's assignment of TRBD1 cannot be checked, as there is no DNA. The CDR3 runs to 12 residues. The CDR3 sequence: CASSGRGPGYTF.

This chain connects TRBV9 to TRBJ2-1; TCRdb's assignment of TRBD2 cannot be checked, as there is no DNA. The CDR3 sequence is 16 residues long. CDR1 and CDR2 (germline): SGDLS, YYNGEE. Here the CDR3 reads CASSVVAGGIRNEQFF. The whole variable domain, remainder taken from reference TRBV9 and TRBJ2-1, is DSGVTQTPKHLITATGQRVTLRCSPRSGDLSVYWYQQSLDQGLQFLIQYYNGEERAKGNILERFSAQQFPDLHSELNLSSLELGDSALYFCASSVVAGGIRNEQFFGPGTRLTVL.

CDR3: CASSYHLKTGYQETQYF. This rearrangement joins TRBV6-6 to TRBJ2-5; TCRdb's assignment of TRBD1 cannot be checked, as there is no DNA. Germline V gene sequence: CDR1 MNHNY, CDR2 SVGAGI (reference sequence). The CDR3 runs 17 residues.

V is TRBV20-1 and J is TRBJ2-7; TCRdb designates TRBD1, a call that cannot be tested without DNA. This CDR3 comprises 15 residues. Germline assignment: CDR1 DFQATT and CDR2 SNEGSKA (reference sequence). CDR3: CSAQAQGDTRYEQYF.

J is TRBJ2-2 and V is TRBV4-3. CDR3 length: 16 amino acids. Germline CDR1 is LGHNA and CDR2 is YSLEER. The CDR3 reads CASSQDLGPYTGELFF.

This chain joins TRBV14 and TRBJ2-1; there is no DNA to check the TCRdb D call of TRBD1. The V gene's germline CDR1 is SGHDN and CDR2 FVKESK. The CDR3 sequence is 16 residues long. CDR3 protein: CASSQDPQGAGNEQFF.

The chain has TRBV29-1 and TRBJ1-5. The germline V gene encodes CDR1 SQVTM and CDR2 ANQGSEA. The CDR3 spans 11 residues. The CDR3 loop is CSVEREQPQHF.

The chain's CDR3 is CSARDFRKASGDGYQETQYF. The chain uses TRBV20-1 and TRBJ2-5; the D call from TCRdb, TRBD2, cannot be confirmed without DNA. The CDR3 has 20 residues. The germline CDR1 and CDR2 sequences are DFQATT and SNEGSKA (reference sequence).

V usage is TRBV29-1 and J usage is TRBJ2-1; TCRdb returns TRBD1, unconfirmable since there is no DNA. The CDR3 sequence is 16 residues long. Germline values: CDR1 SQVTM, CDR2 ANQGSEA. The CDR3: CSVEVSGQGVDNEQFF.

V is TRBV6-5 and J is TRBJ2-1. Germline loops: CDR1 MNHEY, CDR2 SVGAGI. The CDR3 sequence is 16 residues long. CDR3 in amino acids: CASSYSWASSYNEQFF.

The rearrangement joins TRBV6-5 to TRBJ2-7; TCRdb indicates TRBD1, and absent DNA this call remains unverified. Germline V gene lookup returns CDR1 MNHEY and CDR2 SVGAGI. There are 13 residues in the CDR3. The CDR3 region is CASSQTGRDEQYF.

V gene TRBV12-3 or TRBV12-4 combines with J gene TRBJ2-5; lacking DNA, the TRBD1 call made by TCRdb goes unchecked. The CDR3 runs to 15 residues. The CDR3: CASSSDRAEGETQYF.

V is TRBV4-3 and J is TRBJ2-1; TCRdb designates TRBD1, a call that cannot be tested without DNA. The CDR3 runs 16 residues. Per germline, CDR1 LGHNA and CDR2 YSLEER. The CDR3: CASSPPAGVRGDEQFF.

CDR3 sequence reads: CASSPTGQEYNSPLHF. The chain couples TRBV5-1 to TRBJ1-6; TCRdb picks TRBD1, but there is no DNA to check that call. Germline CDR1 and CDR2: SGHRS and YFSETQ. The length of the CDR3 is 16 residues.

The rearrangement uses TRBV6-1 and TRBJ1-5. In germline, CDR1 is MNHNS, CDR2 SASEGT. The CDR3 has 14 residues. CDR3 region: CASSELGSDQPQHF.

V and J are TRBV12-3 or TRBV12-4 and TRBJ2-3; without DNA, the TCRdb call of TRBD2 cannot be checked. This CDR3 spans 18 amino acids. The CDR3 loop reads CASSLATNRLAGGGTQYF.

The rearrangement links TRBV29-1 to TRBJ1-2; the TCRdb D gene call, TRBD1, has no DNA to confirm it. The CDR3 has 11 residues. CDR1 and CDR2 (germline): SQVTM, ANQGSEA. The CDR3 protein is CSVDQGDGYTF.